This TCR beta chain was profiled in a study of T-cell reconstitution after alpha-beta-depleted transplantation in children. Study-level results: Once a year had passed after transplant, T-cell counts and diversity came mostly from newly produced T cells. High day-60 TCRbeta diversity in some patients came from surviving recipient T cells and thymic progenitors.

A TCRbeta library incorporating unique molecular identifiers was prepared. TCRdb reanalysed the PCR reads using MiXCR and keeps one entry per CDR3 protein. The data show 250,000 or so distinct CDR3 sequences, 20% to 30% seen once. The CDR3 runs 13 residues. The germline gives CDR1 SQVTM, CDR2 ANQGSEA. V was cut by 4 bases and J by 7 bases, with 14 bases left in between. A note on this clonotype: The antigen is undetermined.

The chain is built from TRBV29-1 and TRBJ2-1; D possibly uses TRBD1 or TRBD2 (6 bases each). This receptor was taken from a female patient aged 2-9 years who had a stem cell transplant for congenital amegakaryocytic thrombocytopenia, so the T cells may come from the graft donor. Here the sequenced sample was PBMCs, mostly from graft donor cells, taken 360 days after TCRalphabeta/CD19-depleted stem cell transplant. The DNA for the CDR3 is TGCAGCGTTGGGGGGCAGGGGAGGAATGAGCAGTTCTTC. Protein: CSVGGQGRNEQFF.